The 17 T cell receptor beta chains in this list originate from one sample, sequenced in a study of vaccination and CD4 T cells after COVID-19. Treatment indicated: roughly ten-day PBMC culture with coronavirus spike peptide pools or control peptides (ViraFEST assay). Oncomine TCR Beta short-read sequencing was applied to DNA from cultured CD4+ T cells. Each CDR3 protein is one row after TCRdb ran MiXCR on the PCR reads. Here the sample spans around 20,000 distinct CDR3 sequences, approximately 31% being singletons. No cognate antigen is known for these TCRs. The sequencing sample was made of cultured CD4+ T cells from blood. The source of these receptors is a human donor with COVID-19.

The chain has TRBV5-1 and TRBJ1-2, with D possibly being TRBD1 (6 bases). The CDR3 contains 14 residues. The germline V and J ends were trimmed by 5 bases and 6 bases, with 17 bases remaining between them. The germline CDR1 and CDR2 sequences are SGHRS and YFSETQ. The DNA for the CDR3 is TGCGCCAGCAGGCAACGGGACATAACCAATGGCTACACCTTC. Protein product: CASRQRDITNGYTF.

The chain employs TRBV12-3 or TRBV12-4 and TRBJ2-7; 8 bases fit TRBD1. The CDR3 is 15 amino acids. V dropped 4 bases and J dropped 5; count of bases not matched to a gene: 10. CDR3 sequence (DNA): TGTGCCAGCAGTTCCCCGGGACAGGTCCCGCACGAGCAGTACTTC. Amino acid sequence: CASSSPGQVPHEQYF.

V gene TRBV4-1 combines with J gene TRBJ1-5, with D uncertain. Germline CDR1 MGHRA, CDR2 YSYEKL. CDR3 length: 16 amino acids. V was clipped by 0 bases and J by 0 bases, with 9 bases between them. The CDR3: CASSQEGGLSNQPQHF. The CDR3 DNA reads as TGCGCCAGCAGCCAAGAAGGAGGACTTAGCAATCAGCCCCAGCATTTT.

The chain is built from TRBV19 and TRBJ1-5; 8 bases are a match to TRBD1. Germline V gene data show CDR1 as LNHDA and CDR2 as SQIVND (reference sequence). V dropped 10 bases and J dropped 5; count of bases not matched to a gene: 13. CDR3 size: 15 residues. The CDR3 region is CATRQGILFDQPQHF. CDR3 DNA sequence: TGTGCCACCAGACAGGGGATTTTGTTCGATCAGCCCCAGCATTTT.

This chain uses TRBV7-8 with TRBJ2-5; TRBD1 aligns across 9 bases. The CDR3 runs to 14 residues. Trimming took 2 bases from V and 6 from J; bases not matched to a gene: 4. Germline CDR1 and CDR2: SGHVS and FQNEAQ. CDR3 loop: CASSLSGQGKTQYF. The CDR3, as DNA: TGTGCCAGCAGCTTATCCGGACAGGGGAAGACCCAGTACTTC.

In its sample, this clonotype was seen a few times. The V and J genes are TRBV5-6 and TRBJ2-7; D might be TRBD2 (6 bases). The CDR3 covers 15 residues. Germline CDR1 and CDR2: SGHDT and YYEEEE. V was clipped by 0 bases and J by 4 bases, with 14 bases between them. The CDR3 nucleotides are TGTGCCAGCAGCTTGGCCCGGTTGGGGGGATACGAGCAGTACTTC. Protein: CASSLARLGGYEQYF.

The chain is built from TRBV30 and TRBJ2-5, with 8 bases that match TRBD2. Germline lookup yields CDR1 GTSNPN and CDR2 SVGIG (reference sequence). The CDR3 is made up of 13 amino acids. V lost 5 bases and J lost 5; bases outside the gene matches: 7. The CDR3 spells CAWSRGGVETQYF. Written as DNA, the CDR3 is TGTGCCTGGTCACGGGGGGGCGTGGAGACCCAGTACTTC.

Only a few counts were recorded for this clonotype. The chain is built from TRBV20-1 and TRBJ2-5; D tentatively fits TRBD1 or TRBD2 (5 bases each). Trimming took off 1 base at V and 4 bases at J, with 13 bases between the two ends. The CDR3 extends over 14 amino acids. Germline-derived CDR1 and CDR2 are DFQATT and SNEGSKA (reference sequence). Here the CDR3 reads CSARVDGGGETQYF. The CDR3 DNA follows: TGCAGTGCTAGAGTCGACGGTGGGGGAGAGACCCAGTACTTC.

The rearrangement joins TRBV6-5 to TRBJ1-2; possible D gene TRBD1, 5 bases. This CDR3 has 13 residues. Trimming pared 0 bases from V and 8 bases from J, leaving 10 bases between. The germline V gene encodes CDR1 MNHEY and CDR2 SVGAGI. The CDR3, as DNA: TGTGCCAGCAGTTACTCCAGGGTGGCGGGCTACACCTTC. Amino acids: CASSYSRVAGYTF.

This chain uses TRBV7-2 with TRBJ2-2, with 7 positions matching TRBD1. Per germline, CDR1 SGHTA and CDR2 FQGNSA. CDR3 size: 15 residues. Germline trimming cut 5 bases from V and 5 bases from J; bases unmatched to any gene: 8. The CDR3 region is CASSTGTVFTGELFF. In nucleotides, the CDR3 is TGTGCCAGCAGCACCGGGACAGTATTTACCGGGGAGCTGTTTTTT.

The chain links TRBV7-2 to TRBJ2-2; D tentatively fits TRBD1 or TRBD2 (5 bases each). This CDR3 comprises 15 residues. Germline assignment: CDR1 SGHTA and CDR2 FQGNSA. V was cut by 5 bases and J by 2 bases, with 12 bases left in between. The CDR3 bases are TGTGCCAGCAGCGCACCGGGGCCCAACACCGGGGAGCTGTTTTTT. Translation: CASSAPGPNTGELFF.

This clonotype is medium-sized. This chain uses TRBV6-5 with TRBJ2-3; D possibly uses TRBD1 or TRBD2 (5 bases each). Per the germline V gene, CDR1 is MNHEY and CDR2 is SVGAGI. Trimming stripped 0 bases from V and 9 bases from J, with 16 bases between. The CDR3 covers 15 residues. CDR3 bases: TGTGCCAGCAGTTACTCAACCGCTTGGTGGGGGACGCAGTATTTT. Translated: CASSYSTAWWGTQYF.

V is TRBV12-3 or TRBV12-4 and J is TRBJ1-2; 8 positions agree with TRBD1. V shed 7 bases, J shed 0 bases, and the junction held 7 bases outside the gene matches. The CDR3 loop spans 15 amino acids. In DNA form, the CDR3 reads TGTGCCAGCACCGGACGGACAGGGACTAACTATGGCTACACCTTC. This sequence encodes CASTGRTGTNYGYTF.

The chain employs TRBV5-1 and TRBJ1-1, with unresolved D. Per germline, CDR1 SGHRS and CDR2 YFSETQ. V dropped 0 bases and J dropped 6 bases, with 15 bases sitting between them. CDR3 length: 15 residues. The CDR3 sequence: CASSLAITEGAEAFF. The DNA for the CDR3 is TGCGCCAGCAGCTTGGCAATAACGGAAGGCGCTGAAGCTTTCTTT.

This clonotype was counted between two and nine times. CDR3 coding DNA: TGTGCCAGCAGCTTAGCGGGGGGGCCCTACAATGAGCAGTTCTTC. Translated: CASSLAGGPYNEQFF. The gene calls are TRBV7-2 and TRBJ2-1; possible D gene TRBD2, 7 bases. This CDR3 has 15 amino acids. From germline, CDR1 is SGHTA and CDR2 FQGNSA. Trimming removed 0 bases from V and 2 bases from J, with 8 bases in between.

This clonotype was counted between two and nine times. This chain links TRBV19 with TRBJ2-1, with D maybe TRBD1 (5 bases). This CDR3 spans 13 amino acids. With 6 bases removed from V and 5 bases from J, the gap between germline ends came to 11 bases. Germline-derived CDR1 and CDR2 are LNHDA and SQIVND (reference sequence). The CDR3 loop is CASRMGRNNEQFF. CDR3 bases: TGTGCCAGTAGGATGGGGCGGAACAATGAGCAGTTCTTC.

This clonotype was seen only a few times. This chain links TRBV6-4 with TRBJ2-2; D remains ambiguous. V was cut by 6 bases and J by 2 bases, with 10 bases left in between. This CDR3 has 14 residues. Per germline, CDR1 MRHNA and CDR2 SNTAGT. The CDR3 nucleotides are TGTGCCAGCAGGCCCCGGGCTAACACCGGGGAGCTGTTTTTT. Translated, it gives CASRPRANTGELFF.